The 31 T cell receptor beta chains in this list originate from one sample, sequenced in a study of cytomegalovirus exposure and HLA in healthy donors. Produced via immunoSEQ multiplex PCR; TCRdb's table is partial and in-frame only. The sample lists 200,000 or so clones; 80% to 95% were seen once. Sequences were obtained from PBMCs. These receptors were collected from a woman aged 18-35 years in good health and CMV-seronegative.

This clone showed up many times. The V gene is TRBV7-8, the J gene TRBJ1-3; D not resolved. Per germline, CDR1 SGHVS and CDR2 FQNEAQ. This CDR3 is built from 14 residues. V was clipped by 1 base and J by 2 bases, with 6 bases between them. CDR3 region: CASSLDSTGNTIYF. The CDR3, as DNA: TGTGCCAGCAGCTTAGACAGCACTGGAAACACCATATATTTT.

The V call is TRBV2, the J call TRBJ2-1; D is possibly TRBD2 (5 bases). The V end lost 6 bases, the J end lost 7 bases, and 16 bases lay between the germline ends. Germline CDR1 and CDR2: SNHLY and FYNNEI. The CDR3 runs to 14 residues. CDR3 residues: CASRIRTGRNEQFF. The CDR3, as DNA: TGTGCCAGCAGGATCAGGACTGGAAGAAATGAGCAGTTCTTC. Combining the CDR3 with reference TRBV2 and TRBJ2-1 gives the whole variable domain EPEVTQTPSHQVTQMGQEVILRCVPISNHLYFYWYRQILGQKVEFLVSFYNNEISEKSEIFDDQFSVERPDGSNFTLKIRSTKLEDSAMYFCASRIRTGRNEQFFGPGTRLTVL.

This chain uses TRBV4-1 with TRBJ1-1, with 7 nucleotides matching TRBD1. Germline V gene sequence: CDR1 MGHRA, CDR2 YSYEKL. V lost 0 bases and J lost 6; bases outside the gene matches: 4. The CDR3 sequence is 14 residues long. The CDR3 spells CASSQEGTAAEAFF. Here the CDR3 DNA reads TGCGCCAGCAGCCAAGAGGGGACAGCCGCTGAAGCTTTCTTT.

This chain joins TRBV7-2 and TRBJ1-5; possible D gene TRBD1, 5 bases. There are 14 residues in the CDR3. Germline assignment: CDR1 SGHTA and CDR2 FQGNSA. Trimming shortened V by 7 bases and J by 5 bases, and 15 bases separated the two germline ends. CDR3 DNA sequence: TGTGCCAGCACCGAAAGATCAGGGTATCAGCCCCAGCATTTT. This gives the protein CASTERSGYQPQHF.

The chain carries TRBV2 and TRBJ2-1; TRBD2 matches 9 bases. The CDR3 is made up of 16 amino acids. Germline loops: CDR1 SNHLY, CDR2 FYNNEI. Unmatched junction bases numbered 8, after V lost 0 bases and J lost 8 bases. CDR3 nucleotides: TGTGCCAGCAGTGAAGCCAGGCCTAGCGGGACCCATGAGCAGTTCTTC. It translates to CASSEARPSGTHEQFF.

This clone came up once. The V gene is TRBV27, the J gene TRBJ2-5, with TRBD2 identical over 12 bases. CDR3 length: 14 residues. V lost 10 bases and J lost 1; bases outside the gene matches: 4. Germline V CDR1 and CDR2: MNHEY, SMNVEV (reference sequence). The DNA of the CDR3 is TGTGCCACCGGACTAGCGGGGACCCAAGAGACCCAGTACTTC. This codes for CATGLAGTQETQYF.

The chain is built from TRBV5-1 and TRBJ2-3; TRBD1 matches at 7 bases. Germline CDR1 SGHRS, CDR2 YFSETQ. The CDR3 runs 14 residues. V lost 0 bases, J lost 4 bases, and 2 bases stayed unmatched. DNA for the CDR3: TGCGCCAGCAGCTTGGGACAGGGCTCAGATACGCAGTATTTT. This codes for CASSLGQGSDTQYF. Using reference TRBV5-1 and TRBJ2-3 for the parts outside the CDR3, the full variable domain is KAGVTQTPRYLIKTRGQQVTLSCSPISGHRSVSWYQQTPGQGLQFLFEYFSETQRNKGNFPGRFSGRQFSNSRSEMNVSTLELGDSALYLCASSLGQGSDTQYFGPGTRLTVL.

J is TRBJ1-1 and V is TRBV6-1, with D possibly matching TRBD1 (6 bases). V was shortened by 2 bases and J by 4 bases, with 14 bases between the two germline ends. CDR1 is MNHNS and CDR2 is SASEGT in the germline V gene. The CDR3 is 15 residues long. The CDR3 DNA reads TGTGCCAGCAGTGAATTTACAGGGATGGTCACTGAAGCTTTCTTT. This codes for CASSEFTGMVTEAFF.

The CDR3 sequence: CASSRQGDEQYF. The CDR3 DNA is TGTGCCAGCAGTAGACAGGGGGACGAGCAGTACTTC. This chain connects TRBV28 to TRBJ2-7, with 9 nucleotides matching TRBD1. V was pared by 5 bases and J by 5 bases, with 1 base of the junction left unmatched. Germline CDR1 reads MDHEN; CDR2 reads SYDVKM. The CDR3 is 12 residues long. The complete variable domain, with remaining parts taken from reference TRBV28 and TRBJ2-7, reads DVKVTQSSRYLVKRTGEKVFLECVQDMDHENMFWYRQDPGLGLRLIYFSYDVKMKEKGDIPEGYSVSREKKERFSLILESASTNQTSMYLCASSRQGDEQYFGPGTRLTVT.

The chain has TRBV2 and TRBJ2-2; no firm D call. The germline V gene encodes CDR1 SNHLY and CDR2 FYNNEI. The CDR3 totals 15 residues. The ends were cut back, 3 bases at V and 5 bases at J, with 13 bases in the middle. The CDR3 sequence: CASSEVSPRTGELFF. CDR3 nucleotide sequence: TGTGCCAGCAGTGAGGTATCTCCACGGACCGGGGAGCTGTTTTTT.

The chain is built from TRBV10-2 and TRBJ1-2; 12 bases are a match to TRBD1. The CDR3 length is 14 residues. CDR1 is WSHSY and CDR2 is SAAADI in the germline V gene. With V trimmed by 6 bases and J by 2 bases, 1 base remained unmatched. The CDR3: CASRGQGANYGYTF. As DNA, the CDR3 is TGCGCCAGCAGGGGACAGGGGGCCAACTATGGCTACACCTTC.

CDR3 bases: TGTGCCAGCAGCTTAAACCGGGACAGGCGGGTCTACGAGCAGTACTTC. Its translation: CASSLNRDRRVYEQYF. The chain joins TRBV7-8 to TRBJ2-7, with 8 bases lining up with TRBD1. Per the germline V gene, CDR1 is SGHVS and CDR2 is FQNEAQ. V gave up 2 bases and J gave up 3 bases; unmatched junction bases: 9. This CDR3 has 16 residues.

The chain employs TRBV9 and TRBJ2-7, with 9 bases aligning to TRBD2. The CDR3 covers 14 residues. The germline gives CDR1 SGDLS, CDR2 YYNGEE. The J segment lost 2 bases and the V segment lost 3 bases, leaving 3 bases of the junction unmatched. The CDR3 DNA reads TGTGCCAGCAGCGATGGGACTAGCCCCTACGAGCAGTACTTC. Protein sequence: CASSDGTSPYEQYF.

This chain connects TRBV5-5 to TRBJ2-7, with 13 bases that match TRBD2. This CDR3 has 15 residues. V trimming: 5 bases; J trimming: 4 bases; junction bases outside the gene matches: 6. The germline gives CDR1 SGHKS, CDR2 YYEKEE (reference sequence). The CDR3 protein is CASSTGLAGLYEQYF. CDR3 DNA: TGTGCCAGCAGTACGGGACTAGCGGGATTGTACGAGCAGTACTTC.

Concerning this clone itself: One junction end disagrees with the germline gene, perhaps due to a read error. The chain links TRBV6-5 to TRBJ2-7, with 10 nucleotides matching TRBD1. The CDR3 totals 14 residues. CDR1 and CDR2 (germline): MNHEY, SVGAGI. The CDR3 DNA is TGTGCCAACAGTCGGGACAGGGGACGTTACGAGCAGTACTTC. It codes for CANSRDRGRYEQYF.

This sequence joins TRBV30 and TRBJ2-7, with 8 positions matching TRBD1. After removal of 2 bases from V and 1 base from J, the junction contained 4 bases not matched to a gene. Germline CDR1 reads GTSNPN; CDR2 reads SVGIG (reference sequence). The CDR3 contains 14 residues. The DNA of the CDR3 is TGTGCCTGGAGTTTGGGACAGGTTTCCTACGAGCAGTACTTC. Protein sequence: CAWSLGQVSYEQYF.

The rearrangement joins TRBV5-1 to TRBJ2-3; the D gene is possibly TRBD1 (6 bases). Per germline, CDR1 SGHRS and CDR2 YFSETQ. CDR3 length: 15 amino acids. V lost 4 bases to trimming and J lost 2 bases, with 14 bases between them. CDR3 loop: CASSIRDTDTDTQYF. CDR3 nucleotides: TGCGCCAGCAGCATCCGGGACACAGACACAGATACGCAGTATTTT.

V usage is TRBV6-5 and J usage is TRBJ2-2; D is undetermined. CDR3 length: 13 residues. CDR1 is MNHEY and CDR2 is SVGAGI in the germline V gene. V shed 2 bases and J shed 5 bases, with 6 bases lying between them. The CDR3 protein is CASSYESTGELFF. Here the CDR3 DNA reads TGTGCCAGCAGTTACGAGTCAACCGGGGAGCTGTTTTTT.

This chain connects TRBV19 to TRBJ2-7; TRBD1 matches at 7 bases. Germline loops: CDR1 LNHDA, CDR2 SQIVND (reference sequence). V lost 1 base, J lost 5 bases, and 11 bases stayed unmatched. This CDR3 has 16 residues. CDR3: CASSIGPPTGNHEQYF. The CDR3 DNA follows: TGTGCCAGTAGTATAGGGCCCCCGACAGGGAACCACGAGCAGTACTTC.

This sequence joins TRBV30 and TRBJ1-1; D is ambiguous. V was trimmed by 5 bases and J by 2 bases, leaving 12 bases between them. The germline CDR1 and CDR2 sequences are GTSNPN and SVGIG (reference sequence). The CDR3 consists of 13 residues. Here the CDR3 DNA reads TGTGCCTGGGGATTACAGCTCAACACTGAAGCTTTCTTT. It codes for CAWGLQLNTEAFF.

Remarks on this clone: The sample carries other DNA sequences with the same CDR3. The CDR3 sequence is CASSTTGGNQPQHF. CDR3 nucleotide sequence: TGTGCCAGTAGTACCACAGGGGGCAATCAGCCCCAGCATTTT. The chain is built from TRBV19 and TRBJ1-5; 7 positions agree with TRBD1. J was trimmed by 2 bases and V by 4 bases; bases with no gene match: 2. The CDR3 runs to 14 residues. The germline V gene encodes CDR1 LNHDA and CDR2 SQIVND (reference sequence).

The chain joins TRBV27 to TRBJ2-2; D is possibly TRBD2 (6 bases). CDR3 size: 18 residues. V was clipped by 3 bases and J by 0 bases, with 17 bases between them. Germline V lookup: CDR1 MNHEY, CDR2 SMNVEV (reference sequence). Here the CDR3 reads CASSFLGLPVTNTGELFF. The CDR3 region has the DNA TGTGCCAGCAGTTTTCTGGGACTTCCCGTTACGAACACCGGGGAGCTGTTTTTT.

V and J are TRBV11-2 and TRBJ1-4, with TRBD1 matching over 12 bases. The CDR3 is 17 residues long. Germline V gene sequence: CDR1 SGHAT, CDR2 FQNNGV. The ends lost 1 base at V and 8 bases at J; junction bases unmatched: 8. CDR3 coding DNA: TGTGCCAGCAGCTTAGCGGGGACAGGGGGCGGCCGCGAAAAACTGTTTTTT. As protein: CASSLAGTGGGREKLFF.

The rearrangement joins TRBV5-1 to TRBJ2-3, with TRBD2 matching 15 bases. CDR3 length equals 14 residues. J was trimmed by 9 bases and V by 7 bases; bases with no gene match: 6. CDR1 is SGHRS and CDR2 is YFSETQ in the germline V gene. This CDR3 is CASGLAGGSGTQYF. Here the CDR3 DNA reads TGCGCCAGCGGACTAGCGGGAGGGAGTGGCACGCAGTATTTT.

The gene calls are TRBV25-1 and TRBJ2-2; 9 bases map to TRBD2. The CDR3 runs to 14 residues. With 4 bases clipped from V and 5 bases from J, the junction kept 2 bases outside the gene matches. Germline V gene sequence: CDR1 MGHDK, CDR2 SYGVNS. This chain's CDR3 is CASSVSGGTGELFF. The CDR3 nucleotides are TGTGCCAGCAGTGTTAGCGGGGGAACCGGGGAGCTGTTTTTT.

The J gene is TRBJ2-1, the V gene TRBV30; TRBD2 agrees at 11 bases. The J segment lost 7 bases and the V segment lost 3 bases, leaving 5 bases of the junction unmatched. Per the germline V gene, CDR1 is GTSNPN and CDR2 is SVGIG (reference sequence). This CDR3 is 14 amino acids long. The CDR3 region has the DNA TGTGCCTGGAGGCGACTAGCGGGGACGAATGAGCAGTTCTTC. Its translation is CAWRRLAGTNEQFF. Filled out from reference TRBV30 and TRBJ2-1, the complete variable domain reads SQTIHQWPATLVQPVGSPLSLECTVEGTSNPNLYWYRQAAGRGLQLLFYSVGIGQISSEVPQNLSASRPQDRQFILSSKKLLLSDSGFYLCAWRRLAGTNEQFFGPGTRLTVL.

This clone was recorded a few times. Written as DNA, the CDR3 is TGTGCCAGCAGTCGAAACAGGGATCAGCCCCAGCATTTT. Its protein product is CASSRNRDQPQHF. The V call is TRBV7-8, the J call TRBJ1-5, with a possible D match to TRBD1 (6 bases). The CDR3 is made up of 13 amino acids. Germline CDR1 reads SGHVS; CDR2 reads FQNEAQ. The V gene lost 6 bases and the J gene lost 5 bases, with 11 bases spanning the gap.

This chain connects TRBV7-9 to TRBJ1-1; 7 nucleotides line up with TRBD1. CDR3 size: 11 residues. With V trimmed by 7 bases and J by 7 bases, 3 bases remained unmatched. Germline CDR1 is SEHNR and CDR2 is FQNEAQ (reference sequence). This chain's CDR3 is CASTWDSEAFF. CDR3 nucleotide sequence: TGTGCCAGCACCTGGGACAGTGAAGCTTTCTTT.

V gene TRBV28 combines with J gene TRBJ2-1; D is perhaps TRBD1 (6 bases). The CDR3 totals 17 residues. Trimming shortened V by 6 bases and J by 4 bases, and 22 bases separated the two germline ends. Looked up from germline, CDR1 is MDHEN and CDR2 is SYDVKM. This CDR3 reads CASRPRGLYRSYNEQFF. DNA of the CDR3: TGTGCCAGCAGGCCGAGGGGGTTGTATCGTTCGTACAATGAGCAGTTCTTC.

The V and J genes are TRBV4-2 and TRBJ2-5; D might be TRBD2 (5 bases). Germline V lookup: CDR1 LGHNA, CDR2 YNFKEQ. The ends were cut back, 1 base at V and 0 bases at J, with 9 bases in the middle. The length of the CDR3 is 15 residues. The CDR3 DNA reads TGTGCCAGCAGCCAAGTGGATAGCGACCAAGAGACCCAGTACTTC. Translation gives CASSQVDSDQETQYF.

V usage is TRBV5-4 and J usage is TRBJ2-3, with D tentatively TRBD2 (5 bases). This CDR3 contains 16 residues. From germline, CDR1 is SGHNT and CDR2 YYREEE (reference sequence). Trimming stripped 4 bases from V and 0 bases from J, with 15 bases between. CDR3 sequence (DNA): TGTGCCAGCAGCCCAGCCCGGGGAAGAAGCACAGATACGCAGTATTTT. Amino acids: CASSPARGRSTDTQYF.